Below are 9 T cell receptor beta chains sequenced from a single sample in a study of blood T cell repertoires in COVID-19. Measured with immunoSEQ multiplex PCR; TCRdb has only the in-frame clones, and not every one. The sample consists of about 130,000 clones, over 75% of them appearing once. The sequenced sample consisted of peripheral blood. The receptors here all came from a woman older than 75 with acute or convalescent COVID-19.

The rearrangement joins TRBV3-1 (or the pseudogene TRBV3-2) to TRBJ1-5; tentatively, D is TRBD1 (6 bases). With 2 bases removed from V and 0 bases from J, the gap between germline ends came to 8 bases. Looked up from germline, CDR1 is LGHDT and CDR2 is YNNKEL (reference sequence). The length of the CDR3 is 15 residues. The CDR3: CASSQNRVSNQPQHF. The CDR3 DNA sequence: TGTGCCAGCAGCCAAAACAGGGTTAGCAATCAGCCCCAGCATTTT.

This chain's CDR3 is CASSTYPGENYGYTF. CDR3 DNA sequence: TGTGCCAGTAGTACCTACCCGGGAGAAAACTATGGCTACACCTTC. This chain links TRBV19 with TRBJ1-2; D unclear. The CDR3 has 15 residues. Germline CDR1 reads LNHDA; CDR2 reads SQIVND (reference sequence). Trimming removed 4 bases at V and 2 bases at J, with 14 bases between.

The V gene is TRBV13, the J gene TRBJ2-6; D may be TRBD1 (5 bases). The V end lost 6 bases, the J end lost 0 bases, and 12 bases lay between the germline ends. CDR1 is PRHDT, CDR2 FYEKMQ, per germline (reference sequence). The CDR3 is 16 amino acids. CDR3 DNA: TGTGCCAGCAGGACAGTTGAGCCCTCTGGGGCCAACGTCCTGACTTTC. Amino acid sequence: CASRTVEPSGANVLTF.

This clone occurred a few times. The chain joins TRBV28 to TRBJ1-2, with a tentative D call TRBD1 (5 bases). CDR1 is MDHEN, CDR2 SYDVKM, per germline. Trimming removed 5 bases from V and 4 bases from J, with 11 bases in between. The length of the CDR3 is 13 residues. The CDR3 DNA reads TGTGCCAGCAGTACCGGGGGGTTCTATGGCTACACCTTC. Protein product: CASSTGGFYGYTF.

The chain couples TRBV14 to TRBJ2-2; TRBD2 might be the D (6 bases). Trimming left V 4 bases short and J 4 bases short, with 10 bases between. Germline V gene lookup returns CDR1 SGHDN and CDR2 FVKESK. This CDR3 is built from 14 residues. The chain's CDR3 is CASSPHGGTGELFF. In DNA form, the CDR3 reads TGTGCCAGCAGCCCCCACGGGGGCACCGGGGAGCTGTTTTTT.

This chain links TRBV27 with TRBJ1-1; 8 positions match TRBD1. The CDR3 consists of 16 residues. Trimming took 0 bases from V and 3 from J; bases not matched to a gene: 6. Germline values: CDR1 MNHEY, CDR2 SMNVEV (reference sequence). The DNA of the CDR3 is TGTGCCAGCAGTTTATCGAGGACAGGGAAGGACACTGAAGCTTTCTTT. Its protein is CASSLSRTGKDTEAFF.

The chain has TRBV7-2 and TRBJ2-3, with D perhaps matching TRBD1 (5 bases). The CDR3 totals 15 residues. Trimming pared 5 bases from V and 1 base from J, leaving 13 bases between. Germline CDR1 is SGHTA and CDR2 is FQGNSA. This CDR3 is CASSPWTSRTDTQYF. CDR3 DNA sequence: TGTGCCAGCAGCCCGTGGACAAGTCGCACAGATACGCAGTATTTT.

The chain employs TRBV18 and TRBJ2-1; 8 bases fit TRBD1. The V segment lost 8 bases and the J segment 3 bases; nucleotides outside the gene matches: 9. CDR1 and CDR2 from the germline V gene are KGHSH and LQKENI. CDR3 length equals 15 residues. The CDR3 DNA sequence: TGTGCCAGCGCTACCGGGACAGGATTCTACAATGAGCAGTTCTTC. It yields the protein CASATGTGFYNEQFF. Combining the CDR3 with reference TRBV18 and TRBJ2-1 gives the whole variable domain NAGVMQNPRHLVRRRGQEARLRCSPMKGHSHVYWYRQLPEEGLKFMVYLQKENIIDESGMPKERFSAEFPKEGPSILRIQQVVRGDSAAYFCASATGTGFYNEQFFGPGTRLTVL.

The J gene is TRBJ1-4, the V gene TRBV19; 10 bases map to TRBD1. This CDR3 has 17 amino acids. Germline trimming cut 3 bases from V and 7 bases from J; bases unmatched to any gene: 11. Germline loops: CDR1 LNHDA, CDR2 SQIVND (reference sequence). In DNA, the CDR3 is TGTGCCAGTAGTATTGCCGGCGGGGGACAGGGGCGTGAAAAACTGTTTTTT. Translation gives CASSIAGGGQGREKLFF.